This TCR beta chain was found in a study of T cells after yellow fever vaccination. This CDR3 region has 16 residues. Looked up from germline, CDR1 is SGHRS and CDR2 is YFSETQ. Between the trimmed V and J ends, which lost 0 bases and 1 base, there was a span of 12 bases. Study-wide results and caveats: Booster sampling recovered most clones from primary vaccination (approximately 96% CD4, approximately 90% CD8).

For this clonotype: Its matching antigen is unknown.

It was through 5'RACE template switching that TCR cDNA was made, with a universal primer site and UMIs added. MiXCR, applied by TCRdb to the 5' RACE reads, yields one record per CDR3 protein. The repertoire consists of some 320,000 distinct CDR3 sequences, with 3.5% to 5% occurring once and the leading ten covering approximately 19%. The sample was PBMCs, taken 15 days after the yellow fever booster vaccination. The clonotype was recovered from a man between 18 and 29 years old who received the YFV17D yellow fever vaccine. This rearrangement joins TRBV5-1 to TRBJ2-3; tentative D call: TRBD2 (7 bases). DNA of the CDR3: TGCGCCAGCAGCTTGGCCTGGCGGGGGCGCACAGATACGCAGTATTTT. Its translation: CASSLAWRGRTDTQYF.